A selection of T cell receptor beta chains follows, all from one sample in a study of blood T cell repertoires in COVID-19. Repertoires were generated with immunoSEQ multiplex PCR, while TCRdb's copy carries only in-frame clones and drops some. The sample consists of about 21,000 clones, around nine tenths of them appearing once. The specimen was peripheral blood. The receptor set was obtained from a human donor in a cohort sampled during active COVID-19. Each CDR3 is given with its conserved first and last residue. D genes are given only for firm matches. The listing skips clone size in some rows; elsewhere it reads once, few, many or a size class.

-	TRBV25-1	13	-	TRBJ2-5	CASTTRIQETQYF	TGTGCCAGCACGACTAGAATCCAAGAGACCCAGTACTTC
-	TRBV2	13	TRBD2	TRBJ2-5	CASMGGLGETQYF	TGTGCCAGCATGGGGGGGTTGGGGGAGACCCAGTACTTC
-	TRBV6-6	14	TRBD1	TRBJ2-1	CASRGQGYVHEQFF	TGTGCCAGCAGGGGACAGGGGTATGTCCATGAGCAGTTCTTC
-	TRBV18	16	TRBD2	TRBJ2-5	CASSKRGTQRGETQYF	TGTGCCAGCTCAAAACGGGGGACTCAGCGGGGGGAGACCCAGTACTTC
few	TRBV6-5	14	-	TRBJ1-5	CASSYSIGFQPQHF	TGTGCCAGCAGTTACTCGATCGGGTTTCAGCCCCAGCATTTT
-	TRBV27	18	-	TRBJ1-2	CASSLSRLNTGSRYGYTF	TGTGCCAGCAGTTTATCGAGACTTAACACCGGCTCTAGGTATGGCTACACCTTC
-	TRBV25-1	16	-	TRBJ1-2	CASATPMTGDSYGYTF	TGTGCCAGCGCTACTCCGATGACAGGAGACAGCTATGGCTACACCTTC
medium-sized	TRBV5-4	13	TRBD1	TRBJ1-2	CASSLDRGEGYTF	TGTGCCAGCAGCTTGGACAGGGGGGAGGGCTACACCTTC
-	TRBV3-1/TRBV3-2	17	-	TRBJ1-2	CASSQPLRTSGGDGYTF	TGTGCCAGCAGCCAACCCCTACGGACCTCGGGAGGGGACGGCTACACCTTC
-	TRBV27	16	TRBD1	TRBJ1-5	CASSSRTGASNQPQHF	TGTGCCAGCAGTTCTCGGACAGGGGCAAGCAATCAGCCCCAGCATTTT
-	TRBV18	15	TRBD2	TRBJ2-7	CASSPGTSGAGEQYF	TGTGCCAGCTCACCAGGGACTAGCGGGGCTGGGGAGCAGTACTTC
once	TRBV5-6	16	-	TRBJ2-3	CASSLVRGSSTDTQYF	TGTGCCAGCAGCTTGGTCCGGGGATCTAGCACAGATACGCAGTATTTT
-	TRBV5-4	15	-	TRBJ2-1	CASRQDALAFNEQFF	TGTGCCAGCAGACAGGACGCACTAGCTTTCAATGAGCAGTTCTTC
-	TRBV30	14	TRBD1	TRBJ1-2	CAWTGTGSYYGYTF	TGTGCCTGGACCGGGACAGGGAGCTACTATGGCTACACCTTC